This is a list of T cell receptor beta chains from one sample in a study of Ad26.COV2.S vaccination and SARS-CoV-2 variants. Some clones are missing from TCRdb's copy, which holds only in-frame ones; the method was immunoSEQ multiplex PCR. The repertoire holds more than 400,000 clones, 92% seen once, with around 1.7% in the top ten. The sample consisted of peripheral blood, taken in a trial of Ad26.COV2.S vaccine versus placebo. These receptors were taken from a person between 18 and 59 years old who received the Ad26.COV2.S COVID-19 vaccine or a placebo. The conserved cysteine and the conserved F or W are not part of the CDR3 here. The order of the fields is V gene, CDR3 protein.

TRBV2,ASTSEGGPNYGYT
TRBV5-1,ASSHGTGYLAEAF
TRBV19,ASSMGGTGELF
TRBV2,ASGWTGTHEQY
TRBV19,ASSGGIATNEKLF
TRBV18,ASSPTGEASYEQY
TRBV10-2,ASSDEGYQPQH
TRBV4-1,ASSQVLPGYQETQY
TRBV18,ASSPFGSSYNEQF
TRBV4-1,ASSQDTGGDTIY
TRBV5-6,ASSLGGYGNTIY
TRBV7-8,ASSLGGTTIPREQF
TRBV5-4,ASSIPGHSTGELF
TRBV7-2,ASSLGGVNQPQH
TRBV5-1,ASSPGTGSWRNTIY
TRBV10-2,ASSESTDRYEQY
TRBV6-6,ASSYTGRGQTYEQY
TRBV14,ASSRYEGKMNTEAF
TRBV7-8,ASGQGANQPQH
TRBV30,AWTGGAGNEQF
TRBV4-1,ASSQVAGVWGDEKLF
TRBV2,ASRAGKGVTLSYEQY
TRBV5-4,ASSSDRGQSYEQY
TRBV7-2,ASSFNTGGGNQPQH
TRBV27,ASSPPQAPWEQY
TRBV19,ASSIWNTEAF
TRBV7-9,ASSFDRFEGYT
TRBV5-4,ASYGESGTQY
TRBV15,ATSTRGGQADTQY
TRBV19,ATLGGNINYGYT
TRBV7-8,ASSLEGGVAF
TRBV19,ASSIVGGGELF
TRBV5-6,ASSFALSNEQY
TRBV7-2,ASSSGLVFPYEQY
TRBV11-2,ASSSKGRDPSEQY
TRBV19,AVRTGAYSNQPQH
TRBV19,ASSIERLINSPLH
TRBV7-2,ASSSRTGSPYEQY
TRBV5-8,ASSFGNDQPQH
TRBV5-1,ATITPGPSTDTQY
TRBV6-1,ASSEDWGRTYGYT
TRBV6-1,ASSEFLAGGEQERREKLF
TRBV12-3/TRBV12-4,ASSPGGLEQY
TRBV29-1,SVYTLTGGFEKLF
TRBV10-2,ASTRGGSTDTQY
TRBV7-9,ASSPRGLRDYEQY
TRBV14,ASSHVLSTDTQY
TRBV9,ASSLRARGQETQY
TRBV7-8,ASSQTPGQGETQY
TRBV5-1,ASSSGTSGNTIY
TRBV7-2,ASSLEMGYGYT
TRBV3-1/TRBV3-2,ASSHPFVQLGETQY
TRBV6-5,ASKGVPYEQY
TRBV9,ASSPTWVGGEDYT